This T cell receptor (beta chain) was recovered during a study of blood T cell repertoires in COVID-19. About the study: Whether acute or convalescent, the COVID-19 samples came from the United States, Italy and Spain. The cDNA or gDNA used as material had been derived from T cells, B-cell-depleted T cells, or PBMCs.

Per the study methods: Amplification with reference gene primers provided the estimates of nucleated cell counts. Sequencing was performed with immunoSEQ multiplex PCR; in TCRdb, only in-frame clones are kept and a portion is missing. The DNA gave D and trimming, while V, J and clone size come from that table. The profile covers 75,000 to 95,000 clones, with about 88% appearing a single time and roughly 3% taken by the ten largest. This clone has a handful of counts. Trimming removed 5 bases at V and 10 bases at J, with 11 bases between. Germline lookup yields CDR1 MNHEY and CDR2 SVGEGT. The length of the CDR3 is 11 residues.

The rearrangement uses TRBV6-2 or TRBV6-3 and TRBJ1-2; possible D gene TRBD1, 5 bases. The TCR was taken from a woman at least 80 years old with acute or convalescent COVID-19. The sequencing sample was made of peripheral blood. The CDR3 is CASSTAGVYTF. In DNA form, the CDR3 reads TGTGCCAGCAGTACCGCGGGGGTCTACACCTTC.